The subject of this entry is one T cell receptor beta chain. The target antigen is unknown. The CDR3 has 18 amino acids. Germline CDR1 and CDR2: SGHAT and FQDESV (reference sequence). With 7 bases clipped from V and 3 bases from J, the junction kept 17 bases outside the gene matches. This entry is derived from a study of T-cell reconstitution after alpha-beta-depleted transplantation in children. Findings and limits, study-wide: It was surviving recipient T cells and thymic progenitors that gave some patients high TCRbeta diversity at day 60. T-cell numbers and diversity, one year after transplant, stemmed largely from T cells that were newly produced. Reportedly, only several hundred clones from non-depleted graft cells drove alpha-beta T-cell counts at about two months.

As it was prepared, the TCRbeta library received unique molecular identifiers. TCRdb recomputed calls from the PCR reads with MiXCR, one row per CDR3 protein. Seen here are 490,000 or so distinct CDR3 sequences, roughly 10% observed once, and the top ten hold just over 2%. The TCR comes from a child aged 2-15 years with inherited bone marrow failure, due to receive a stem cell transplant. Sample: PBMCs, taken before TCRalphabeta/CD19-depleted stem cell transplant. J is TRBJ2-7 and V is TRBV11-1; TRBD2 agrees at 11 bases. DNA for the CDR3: TGTGCCAGCACCCCGATCGTACCTACTAGCGGGAGCCTCTACGAGCAGTACTTC. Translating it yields CASTPIVPTSGSLYEQYF.